The rows below give T cell receptor beta chains drawn from one sample of a study of blood T cells in healthy people across ages. TCRdb analysed the 5' RACE reads with MiXCR anew, one entry per CDR3 protein. Among some 1.8 million distinct CDR3 sequences, around 40% were seen once, and the ten largest hold under 30%. The material sequenced was blood. Receptors were obtained from a human donor in good health. CDR3s include the opening cysteine and the closing phenylalanine or tryptophan. The order of the fields is J gene, clone size, V gene, D gene, CDR3 protein, CDR3 DNA. A D gene is named only where the DNA matches it firmly. A row's size may be missing; if present it is once, few, many or a size class.

>TRBJ2-1|.|TRBV20-1|.
CSASPAGRGSSYNEQFF
TGCAGTGCTAGCCCCGCGGGAAGAGGGAGCTCCTACAATGAGCAGTTCTTC
>TRBJ1-2|few|TRBV6-2/TRBV6-3|.
CASRHRTDYGYTF
TGTGCCAGCAGACACAGGACAGACTATGGCTACACCTTC
>TRBJ2-1|.|TRBV27|TRBD1
CASGFDQGQGADNEQFF
TGTGCCAGCGGTTTTGACCAGGGACAGGGGGCGGACAATGAGCAGTTCTTC
>TRBJ1-6|.|TRBV7-2|.
CASSSDRSNSPLHF
TGTGCCAGCAGCTCGGACAGATCTAATTCACCCCTCCACTTT
>TRBJ2-5|.|TRBV20-1|TRBD2
CSATGLAGGPPETQYF
TGCAGTGCTACGGGACTAGCGGGGGGGCCTCCTGAGACCCAGTACTTC
>TRBJ1-2|.|TRBV7-2|.
CASSLVGQLLSNYGYTF
TGTGCCAGCAGCTTAGTAGGACAGCTTCTATCTAACTATGGCTACACCTTC
>TRBJ1-2|few|TRBV7-9|.
CASSVSLANYGYTF
TGTGCCAGCAGCGTGAGCTTGGCTAACTATGGCTACACCTTC
>TRBJ1-4|many|TRBV20-1|.
CSARTGGEKLFF
TGCAGTGCTAGGACAGGAGGTGAAAAACTGTTTTTT
>TRBJ2-1|few|TRBV6-2/TRBV6-3|TRBD2
CVSSPLQLAGNNEQFF
TGTGTCAGCAGTCCCCTTCAACTAGCGGGGAACAATGAGCAGTTCTTC
>TRBJ2-5|.|TRBV9|.
CASSVEGGLSQETQYF
TGTGCCAGCAGCGTAGAAGGGGGGCTGTCGCAAGAGACCCAGTACTTC
>TRBJ1-1|few|TRBV29-1|.
CSTTRGDTEAFF
TGCAGCACCACTAGAGGGGACACTGAAGCTTTCTTT
>TRBJ1-1|.|TRBV29-1|.
CSVLGGANTEAFF
TGCAGCGTTCTGGGGGGGGCGAACACTGAAGCTTTCTTT
>TRBJ2-1|many|TRBV6-2/TRBV6-3|TRBD2
CASSYIWTSEQFF
TGTGCCAGCAGTTATATCTGGACTAGCGAGCAGTTCTTC
>TRBJ1-1|.|TRBV20-1|.
CSARTGTGGKAFF
TGCAGTGCCCGCACTGGGACGGGTGGGAAAGCTTTCTTT
>TRBJ2-1|.|TRBV5-6|TRBD1
CASSPTGEHEQFF
TGTGCCAGCAGCCCTACAGGGGAGCATGAGCAGTTCTTC
>TRBJ1-2|.|TRBV3-1|.
CASSQRGRSYGYTF
TGTGCCAGCAGCCAACGGGGGCGCTCCTATGGCTACACCTTC
>TRBJ2-1|.|TRBV7-9|.
CASSPVGSDEQFF
TGTGCCAGCAGCCCAGTTGGTTCTGATGAGCAGTTCTTC
>TRBJ1-2|few|TRBV12-3/TRBV12-4|.
CASSSAGAINYGYTF
TGTGCCAGCAGTTCGGCAGGGGCAATAAACTATGGCTACACCTTC
>TRBJ2-1|.|TRBV6-5|.
CATAEGVNNEQFF
TGTGCCACCGCGGAGGGGGTAAACAATGAGCAGTTCTTC
>TRBJ2-1|.|TRBV24-1|.
CATNDEGDLRNNEQFF
TGTGCCACCAATGACGAGGGGGACCTCCGTAACAATGAGCAGTTCTTC
>TRBJ2-2|.|TRBV14|.
CASSQEWTTGCGELFF
TGTGCCAGCAGCCAAGAGTGGACTACCGGATGCGGGGAGCTGTTTTTT
>TRBJ2-6|.|TRBV5-1|.
CASSLTGYSGANVLTF
TGCGCCAGCAGCTTAACAGGGTACTCTGGGGCCAACGTCCTGACTTTC
>TRBJ2-3|few|TRBV28|.
CASSGKRLDTDTQYF
TGTGCCAGCAGCGGGAAGCGCTTGGACACAGATACGCAGTATTTT
>TRBJ1-2|.|TRBV6-6|TRBD1
CASSYSRQGAEYGYTF
TGTGCCAGCAGTTACTCGAGGCAGGGGGCTGAGTATGGCTACACCTTC
>TRBJ2-7|.|TRBV6-5|TRBD2
CASSYAGTSEYF
TGTGCCAGCAGTTACGCTGGGACTAGCGAGTACTTC
>TRBJ2-1|once|TRBV24-1|.
CATSDWGDSRYNEQFF
TGTGCCACCAGTGATTGGGGGGACAGTAGATACAATGAGCAGTTCTTC
>TRBJ1-2|.|TRBV29-1|TRBD1
CSVEDLDRGHYGYTF
TGCAGCGTTGAAGATTTGGACAGGGGGCACTATGGCTACACCTTC
>TRBJ1-6|once|TRBV3-1|.
CASSQLQHQLNNSPLHF
TGTGCCAGCAGCCAATTACAACACCAGCTAAATAATTCACCCCTCCACTTT
>TRBJ1-2|.|TRBV7-9|TRBD1
CASSLIGQGADYGYTF
TGTGCCAGCAGCTTAATCGGCCAGGGGGCAGACTATGGCTACACCTTC
>TRBJ2-3|.|TRBV7-2|.
CASSPNRGNTQYF
TGTGCCAGCAGCCCGAACCGGGGGAATACGCAGTATTTT
>TRBJ1-2|.|TRBV12-3/TRBV12-4|.
CANSFGQAYYGYTF
TGTGCCAACAGTTTCGGGCAGGCATACTATGGCTACACCTTC
>TRBJ2-3|.|TRBV6-1|TRBD2
CASRDLAGGRGTDTQYF
TGTGCCAGCCGTGATCTCGCGGGGGGGCGAGGCACAGATACGCAGTATTTT
>TRBJ2-7|few|TRBV20-1|.
CSARGSTTDSYEQYF
TGCAGTGCTAGGGGGAGTACGACAGATAGCTACGAGCAGTACTTC
>TRBJ2-3|once|TRBV29-1|.
CSVEDLPGAITDTQYF
TGCAGCGTTGAAGATCTTCCGGGGGCTATCACAGATACGCAGTATTTT
>TRBJ2-3|few|TRBV4-2|TRBD2
CASSHGYGLGGLAATDTQYF
TGTGCCAGCAGCCACGGATACGGTCTCGGGGGACTAGCGGCCACAGATACGCAGTATTTT
>TRBJ2-1|few|TRBV7-6|.
CASSLALGVEQFF
TGTGCCAGCAGCTTAGCGCTAGGGGTAGAGCAGTTCTTC
>TRBJ2-7|many|TRBV29-1|.
CSVDSGGSYEQYF
TGCAGCGTTGATTCAGGGGGGTCCTACGAGCAGTACTTC
>TRBJ1-5|.|TRBV20-1|.
CSAPRGDSNQPQHF
TGCAGTGCCCCCCGGGGGGACAGCAATCAGCCCCAGCATTTT
>TRBJ1-1|.|TRBV6-5|.
CASSYSPSGMNTEAFF
TGTGCCAGCAGTTACTCGCCGTCAGGCATGAACACTGAAGCTTTCTTT
>TRBJ2-5|.|TRBV24-1|TRBD2
CATSAYGGDEQYF
TGTGCCACCAGTGCCTACGGGGGGGATGAGCAGTACTTC
>TRBJ2-7|few|TRBV20-1|TRBD1
CSARMPDPGTGVRLDPYEQYF
TGCAGTGCTAGGATGCCCGATCCCGGGACAGGGGTACGCCTAGACCCCTACGAGCAGTACTTC
>TRBJ1-6|.|TRBV7-2|.
CASSLAGGVGYNSPLHF
TGTGCCAGCAGCTTAGCGGGGGGAGTTGGGTATAATTCACCCCTCCACTTT
>TRBJ1-2|.|TRBV15|.
CATSRDPGTLYGYTF
TGTGCCACCAGCAGAGATCCCGGAACCCTCTATGGCTACACCTTC
>TRBJ1-4|.|TRBV2|.
CASSGQASTNEKLFF
TGTGCCAGCAGTGGACAGGCCTCAACTAATGAAAAACTGTTTTTT
>TRBJ1-2|.|TRBV3-1|.
CASSPRNRAANYGYTF
TGTGCCAGCAGCCCCCGGAACAGGGCAGCTAACTATGGCTACACCTTC